The 9 T cell receptor beta chains in this list originate from one sample, sequenced in a study of T-cell memory formation after mild COVID-19. TCRdb processed the 5' RACE reads anew with MiXCR; each CDR3 protein has one entry. The sample has roughly 600,000 distinct CDR3 sequences, approximately 19% seen once; the top ten hold approximately 12%. Sequencing used PBMCs or a T cell subset sorted from them (not recorded which). The receptor set was obtained from an adult woman who had mild COVID-19 (a few samples of this study predate the infection). Cell type and time point are not known.

The rearrangement links TRBV12-3 or TRBV12-4 to TRBJ2-1; 8 bases map to TRBD1. The CDR3 extends over 13 amino acids. V shed 3 bases, J shed 11 bases, and the junction held 6 bases outside the gene matches. CDR3 in amino acids: CASSFGAGGQQFF. The CDR3 DNA sequence: TGTGCCAGCAGTTTTGGGGCAGGGGGCCAGCAGTTCTTC.

This clonotype has a count of ten or more. The V gene is TRBV5-1, the J gene TRBJ2-7; either TRBD1 or TRBD2 may supply D (5 bases each). This CDR3 spans 14 amino acids. The germline CDR1 and CDR2 sequences are SGHRS and YFSETQ. Trimming pared 2 bases from V and 3 bases from J, leaving 12 bases between. The CDR3 region is CASSFFQGVYEQYF. The CDR3 nucleotides are TGCGCCAGCAGCTTTTTTCAGGGAGTCTACGAGCAGTACTTC.

The chain is built from TRBV6-5 and TRBJ1-1, with no clear D. CDR1 is MNHEY, CDR2 SVGAGI, per germline. This CDR3 has 13 residues. V shed 2 bases and J shed 1 base, with 5 bases lying between them. This CDR3 reads CASSYLRNTEAFF. CDR3 nucleotides: TGTGCCAGCAGTTACCTCAGGAACACTGAAGCTTTCTTT.

The V gene is TRBV6-6, the J gene TRBJ2-2; D is ambiguous. V shed 1 base and J shed 2 bases, with 11 bases lying between them. The CDR3 covers 16 residues. Germline lookup yields CDR1 MNHNY and CDR2 SVGAGI (reference sequence). The CDR3 DNA reads as TGTGCCAGCAGTTACTATTACATCCTAAACACCGGGGAGCTGTTTTTT. Amino acid sequence: CASSYYYILNTGELFF.

This clonotype appeared a few times. This chain uses TRBV15 with TRBJ2-1, with a weak D call TRBD2 (6 bases). The CDR3 contains 15 residues. V shed 0 bases and J shed 8 bases, with 14 bases lying between them. From germline, CDR1 is LNHNV and CDR2 YYDKDF (reference sequence). In DNA, the CDR3 is TGTGCCACCAGCAGAGACCCCCGGGGAGGCGATGAGCAGTTCTTC. Encoded protein: CATSRDPRGGDEQFF.

This clonotype was counted only a few times. The chain joins TRBV13 to TRBJ2-1; 7 positions agree with TRBD1. V trimming: 5 bases; J trimming: 1 base; junction bases outside the gene matches: 8. Germline CDR1 PRHDT, CDR2 FYEKMQ (reference sequence). The CDR3 has 16 amino acids. The chain's CDR3 is CASSPTRDSSYNEQFF. CDR3 nucleotide sequence: TGTGCCAGCAGCCCCACCCGGGACAGTTCCTACAATGAGCAGTTCTTC.

This chain joins TRBV25-1 and TRBJ2-7; 7 nucleotides agree with TRBD2. Per germline, CDR1 MGHDK and CDR2 SYGVNS. Germline trimming cut 3 bases from V and 0 bases from J; bases unmatched to any gene: 5. CDR3 length equals 15 residues. The CDR3 DNA reads as TGTGCCAGCAGTGATGGGGAGGGAAACTCCTACGAGCAGTACTTC. Amino acids: CASSDGEGNSYEQYF.

This chain uses TRBV12-3 or TRBV12-4 with TRBJ2-3; the match to TRBD2 covers 7 bases. Losses at the gene ends were 8 bases for V and 5 bases for J; bases not matched to a gene: 10. The CDR3 totals 14 residues. The CDR3 is CASGWSGRGDTQYF. CDR3 DNA: TGTGCCAGCGGGTGGTCGGGGAGGGGAGATACGCAGTATTTT.

There are a few counts of this clonotype. The genes are TRBV5-1 and TRBJ1-4; D possibly corresponds to TRBD1 (6 bases). The length of the CDR3 is 16 residues. Germline V gives CDR1 SGHRS, CDR2 YFSETQ. Trimming removed 0 bases at V and 0 bases at J, with 9 bases between. The CDR3 sequence: CASSLVGQTTNEKLFF. DNA for the CDR3: TGCGCCAGCAGCTTGGTCGGACAGACAACTAATGAAAAACTGTTTTTT.